A selection of T cell receptor beta chains follows, all from one sample in a study of blood T cell repertoires in COVID-19. Sequencing was performed with immunoSEQ multiplex PCR; in TCRdb, only in-frame clones are kept and a portion is missing. The sample has roughly 140,000 clones; 78% are singletons. Sequencing input: peripheral blood. The receptors come from a woman aged 55-75 years with acute or convalescent COVID-19. CDR3s include the opening cysteine and the closing phenylalanine or tryptophan. The D gene is left open where the match is weak.

TRBD1	TRBV6-6	CASRDRGQTSNEQFF
TRBD2	TRBV28	CASSLYNQGLAGVETQYF
NA	TRBV21-1	CASSSPGTGGPYEQYF
NA	TRBV28	CASSFRTGEAFF
NA	TRBV10-1	CASSQDSPVDEQFF
NA	TRBV10-3	CAISADRYEQYF
TRBD1	TRBV10-3	CAISRGRWEQYF
NA	TRBV11-2	CASTSSDSALYEQYF
TRBD2	TRBV7-9	CASSLARLAGVADTQYF
TRBD2	TRBV12-3/TRBV12-4	CASSRRGYEQFF
TRBD2	TRBV11-2	CASSLTTPSGRFLFEQFF
NA	TRBV30	CAWSPAADRQYF
TRBD1	TRBV30	CAWTRTGSGNTIYF
NA	TRBV28	CASTFSLLPAFF
TRBD2	TRBV11-3	CASGTSGNNEQFF
TRBD2	TRBV7-2	CASSLGEAGGETQYF
TRBD1	TRBV2	CASRPGTGDNSPLHF
NA	TRBV5-8	CASSTPDFYEQYF
TRBD1	TRBV19	CASTNRRTGGVYSNQPQHF
TRBD1	TRBV29-1	CSVDGTVGRSYNEQFF
NA	TRBV27	CASSLRRGYNEQFF
NA	TRBV6-6	CASSPQTGLANYGYTF
NA	TRBV4-2	CASSQSVSSYEQYF
TRBD2	TRBV3-1/TRBV3-2	CASSQGPSGSNEQFF
NA	TRBV28	CASSFPALGYGYTF
NA	TRBV27	CASKGVGSGEKLFF
NA	TRBV19	CASSWARNTEAFF
TRBD1	TRBV19	CASSRQGQGGTDTQYF
TRBD2	TRBV4-2	CATSKTLAGVSANTGELFF
TRBD1	TRBV14	CASSRGTATNEKLFF
TRBD2	TRBV19	CASSPRLASYEQFF
TRBD1	TRBV5-1	CASSLDRGNSPLHF
NA	TRBV10-1	CASSVGQRQPNTGELFF
TRBD2	TRBV6-5	CASRLAGTSYNEQFF
NA	TRBV10-2	CASSVTRNTEAFF
TRBD2	TRBV6-5	CASSQLARASYEQYF
NA	TRBV9	CASSGSGLGRSYNEQFF
NA	TRBV18	CASSPRTEDYGYTF
NA	TRBV7-2	CASSLGRDWNEQFF
TRBD1	TRBV2	CASRTGTGRTGELFF